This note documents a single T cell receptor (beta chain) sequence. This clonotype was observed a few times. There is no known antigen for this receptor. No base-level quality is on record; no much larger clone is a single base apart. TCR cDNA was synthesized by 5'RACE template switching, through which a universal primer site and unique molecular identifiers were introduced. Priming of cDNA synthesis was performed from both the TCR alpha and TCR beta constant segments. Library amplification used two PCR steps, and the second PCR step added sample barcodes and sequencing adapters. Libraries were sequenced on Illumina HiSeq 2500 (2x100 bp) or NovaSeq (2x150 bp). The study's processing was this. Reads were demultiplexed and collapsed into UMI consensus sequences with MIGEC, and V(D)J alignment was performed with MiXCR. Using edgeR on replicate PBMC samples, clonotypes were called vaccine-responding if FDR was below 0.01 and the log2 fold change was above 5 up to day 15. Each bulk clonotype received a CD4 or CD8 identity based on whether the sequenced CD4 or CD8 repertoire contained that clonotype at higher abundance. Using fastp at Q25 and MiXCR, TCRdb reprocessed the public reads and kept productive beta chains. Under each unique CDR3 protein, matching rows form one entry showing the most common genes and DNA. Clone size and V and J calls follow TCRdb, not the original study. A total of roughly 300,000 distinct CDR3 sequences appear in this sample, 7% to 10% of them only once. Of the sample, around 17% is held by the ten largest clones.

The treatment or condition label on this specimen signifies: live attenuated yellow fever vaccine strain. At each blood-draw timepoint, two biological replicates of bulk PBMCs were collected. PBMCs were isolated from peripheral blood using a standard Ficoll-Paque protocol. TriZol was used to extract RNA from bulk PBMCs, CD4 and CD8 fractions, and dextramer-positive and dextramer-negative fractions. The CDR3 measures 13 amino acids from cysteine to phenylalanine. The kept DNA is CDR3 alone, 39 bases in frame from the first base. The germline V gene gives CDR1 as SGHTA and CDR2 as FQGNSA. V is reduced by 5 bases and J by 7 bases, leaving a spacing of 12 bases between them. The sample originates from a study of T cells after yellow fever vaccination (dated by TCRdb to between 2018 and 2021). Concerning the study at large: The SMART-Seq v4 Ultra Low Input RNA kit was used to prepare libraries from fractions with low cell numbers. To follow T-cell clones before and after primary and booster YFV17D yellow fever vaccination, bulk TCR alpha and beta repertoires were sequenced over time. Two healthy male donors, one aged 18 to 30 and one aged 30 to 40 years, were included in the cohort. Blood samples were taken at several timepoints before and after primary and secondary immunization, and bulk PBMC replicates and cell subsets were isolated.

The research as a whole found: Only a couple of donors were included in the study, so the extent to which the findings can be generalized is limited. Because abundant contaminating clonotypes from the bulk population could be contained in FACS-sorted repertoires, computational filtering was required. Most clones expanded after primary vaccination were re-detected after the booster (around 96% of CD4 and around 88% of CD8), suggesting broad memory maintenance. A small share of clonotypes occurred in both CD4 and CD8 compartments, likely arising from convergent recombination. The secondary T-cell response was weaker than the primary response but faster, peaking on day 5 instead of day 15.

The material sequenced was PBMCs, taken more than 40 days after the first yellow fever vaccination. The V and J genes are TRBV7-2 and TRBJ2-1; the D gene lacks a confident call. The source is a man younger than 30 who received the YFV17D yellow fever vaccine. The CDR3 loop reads CASSPSPGNEQFF. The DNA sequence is TGTGCCAGCAGCCCCTCCCCTGGGAATGAGCAGTTCTTC.